This T cell receptor (beta chain) was found in a study of T cell repertoires in cytomegalovirus infection (dated by TCRdb to between 2018 and 2020). At the level of the whole study: The HLA type of each donor mattered for the analysis, because public TCR beta signatures pointed to carriage of CMV infection along with the matching HLA type.

In this sample, this clonotype turned up many times. Its recognized antigen is unknown. The record has no base qualities; no much larger clone is one base away. In the germline V gene, CDR1 corresponds to MNHNS and CDR2 to SASEGT. Reading from cysteine to phenylalanine, the CDR3 counts 14 amino acids. The retained sequence is limited to the CDR3, 42 bases, with the frame set at the first base. V and J are trimmed by 4 bases and 6 bases, and the gene matches miss 8 bases of the junction. Overall results and qualifications from the work: In both this cohort and an independent roughly 350-donor cohort, the cumulative frequency of public TCR beta family members distinguished carriers of CMV infection plus the relevant HLA type. The ex vivo response was dominated by HLA-C-restricted CMV-specific TCR beta clonotypes, which also provided the single most frequent clonotype in two of eight donors.

The instrument given in TCRdb is Illumina HiSeq 1500. TCRdb reprocessing: public reads trimmed at Q25 with fastp, clones called with MiXCR, in-frame beta chains kept. Entries that share a CDR3 protein sequence are merged under the most common genes and DNA. Within this sample are roughly 720,000 distinct CDR3 sequences, with 35% of them counted one time only. Roughly 2.9% of the sample comes from the top ten. The rearranged segments are TRBV6-1 and TRBJ2-7, and 8 bases in between align with TRBD2. Sequencing was done on a sample of PBMCs. This clonotype was sampled from a human donor in good health (CMV status not recorded). Some clones in this sample may be carry-over from other donors' samples. Here the CDR3 is given as CASSATGSGGEQYF. The DNA reads TGTGCCAGCAGTGCAACAGGGAGCGGGGGCGAGCAGTACTTC.